This T cell receptor beta chain was retrieved from a study of shared clonotypes between healthy human individuals. Assay: immunoSEQ multiplex PCR; the TCRdb copy retains only in-frame clones and omits some. The sample lists approximately 2.3 million clones; 90% to 95% were seen once. Comment on this clone: The antigen is not known.

The V gene's germline CDR1 is GTSNPN and CDR2 SVGIG (reference sequence). The germline V and J ends were trimmed by 3 bases and 0 bases, with 10 bases remaining between them. The CDR3 consists of 14 residues. Into CD45RA+ naive and CD45RA-negative memory subsets, the CD4+ cells were split. Findings and limits, study-wide: Of the naive CD4 clonotypes, around 4.7% were shared across a handful of donors.

Sequenced: naive CD4+ T cells from PBMCs. Subset noted: CD45RA+ positively selected. The chain employs TRBV30 and TRBJ2-3, with TRBD1 as a possible D gene (6 bases). This TCR derives from a man aged 18 to 35 in good health. Some clones in this sample may be carry-over from other donors' samples. The CDR3 DNA follows: TGTGCCTGGAGGAGACAGGCTAGCACAGATACGCAGTATTTT. It encodes CAWRRQASTDTQYF.